This T cell receptor beta chain was retrieved from a study of CD8+CD57+ T cells in acquired aplastic anemia. Sequencing involved patients with CD8+CD57+ cell expansion previously shown by flow cytometry. CDR3 length equals 12 residues. The V end lost 3 bases, the J end lost 5 bases, and 7 bases lay between the germline ends. Germline V gives CDR1 SGDLS, CDR2 YYNGEE. Overall study findings and caveats: Shared by patients and controls, some 29 CD8+ CDR3s were abundant in patients.

Profiling that covered TCR beta VDJ and CDR3 relied on genomic DNA as its template. A single record per CDR3 protein comes from TCRdb applying MiXCR to the reads. Of 150,000 or so distinct CDR3 sequences in the sample, about half are singletons; the top ten hold 2.5% to 4%. This clonotype was recorded many times. Its antigen remains unidentified. Sequencing used sorted CD4+, CD8+, or CD8+CD57+ T cells (not recorded which) from PBMCs. The V gene is TRBV9, the J gene TRBJ2-3; no firm D call. The receptor was derived from a human donor with aplastic anemia. The CDR3 DNA is TGTGCCAGCAGCGCCCCTAGAGATACGCAGTATTTT. Protein product: CASSAPRDTQYF.